This T cell receptor (beta chain) came from a study of read filtering for tumor transcriptome and immune sequencing. About the research overall: IR-seq gave about 4 to 10.27 million TCR reads per sample; RNA-seq gave roughly 80 to 1,400.

The library was built from around 380 ng RNA with molecular barcoded adaptors for alpha/delta and beta/gamma chains. One entry per CDR3 protein, called by TCRdb with MiXCR from the reads. This sample yields 40,000 or so distinct CDR3 sequences, of which 12% are seen a single time; about 30% belongs to the top ten. Every patient had bone marrow sampled while the disease was active. This clonotype was seen at least ten times. Its antigen remains unidentified. Study-level findings and limits: Single-read clonotypes: 80% to 90% of IR-seq clonotypes (roughly 4% of reads), 74.6% of RNA-seq clonotypes (44.6% of reads).

The CDR3 extends over 13 amino acids. Germline CDR1 reads SQVTM; CDR2 reads ANQGSEA. Trimming took off 2 bases at V and 4 bases at J, with 9 bases between the two ends. The rearrangement joins TRBV29-1 to TRBJ2-1; no firm D call. Sequencing used a population of CD138-negative cells sorted from bone marrow. The sequence derives from a donor at least 40 years old with multiple myeloma. The CDR3 region has the DNA TGCAGCGTTGAACTTCAGATTTACAATGAGCAGTTCTTC. It is translated as CSVELQIYNEQFF.